This T cell receptor beta chain was found in a study of cytomegalovirus exposure and HLA in healthy donors. CDR1 is SQVTM and CDR2 is ANQGSEA in the germline V gene. The CDR3 sequence is 12 residues long. V shed 4 bases and J shed 6 bases, with 11 bases lying between them. This clone has a single count. With 60 Vbeta and 13 Jbeta primers, the PCR was carried out. The method was immunoSEQ multiplex PCR; TCRdb's version includes in-frame clones alone and lacks a portion of them. The profile shows about 95,000 clones, around 70% of them singletons. The genes are TRBV29-1 and TRBJ2-3, with D tentatively TRBD2 (5 bases). Input material: PBMCs. The sequence derives from a man aged 55 to 69 in good health and CMV-seronegative. In DNA, the CDR3 is TGCAGCGTTGCTAATACGGGGGATACGCAGTATTTT. Residues: CSVANTGDTQYF.